The rows below give T cell receptor beta chains drawn from one sample of a study of T cells after yellow fever vaccination. TCRdb reprocessed the 5' RACE reads via MiXCR and lists one record per CDR3 protein. Of approximately 550,000 distinct CDR3 sequences in the sample, around an eighth were seen once. This material consisted of PBMCs, taken on the day of the yellow fever booster vaccination. These receptors were taken from a young man who received the YFV17D yellow fever vaccine. Each CDR3 is given with its conserved first and last residue. A D gene is named only where the DNA matches it firmly. Clone sizes are given selectively: once, few, many, or a class where the clone is expanded.

NA TRBJ2-3 TRBV29-1 NA CSSAFAADTQYF TGCAGCTCTGCTTTTGCTGCAGATACGCAGTATTTT
NA TRBJ2-1 TRBV7-9 few CASSLTLASNEQFF TGTGCCAGCAGCTTAACACTAGCTAGTAATGAGCAGTTCTTC
TRBD2 TRBJ2-1 TRBV20-1 NA CSARPWASGGSSYNEQFF TGCAGTGCTAGGCCCTGGGCTAGCGGTGGAAGCTCCTACAATGAGCAGTTCTTC
NA TRBJ2-3 TRBV7-9 few CASSQIAASTDTQYF TGTGCCAGCAGCCAAATAGCGGCTAGCACAGATACGCAGTATTTT
TRBD1 TRBJ2-3 TRBV5-1 NA CASSEHGTGGLTQYF TGCGCCAGCAGCGAACACGGGACAGGGGGCCTCACGCAGTATTTT
TRBD2 TRBJ2-7 TRBV5-6 NA CASSWRLAYSSYEQYF TGTGCCAGCAGCTGGAGACTAGCGTATAGCTCCTACGAGCAGTACTTC
NA TRBJ2-5 TRBV4-3 many CASSLFSSVGETQYF TGCGCCAGCAGCCTATTTAGTAGCGTTGGAGAGACCCAGTACTTC
NA TRBJ2-3 TRBV20-1 few CSAYTPGGGWADTQYF TGCAGTGCTTATACCCCAGGGGGGGGCTGGGCAGATACGCAGTATTTT
NA TRBJ2-7 TRBV15 NA CATSRVSGAYEQYF TGTGCCACCAGCAGAGTGTCAGGAGCCTACGAGCAGTACTTC
TRBD2 TRBJ2-7 TRBV4-2 few CASSQTSGSASPSSYEQYF TGTGCCAGCAGCCAAACTAGCGGGAGCGCCTCACCCAGCTCCTACGAGCAGTACTTC
TRBD2 TRBJ2-7 TRBV19 few CASSGGLAGAYSYEQYF TGTGCCAGTAGCGGTGGACTAGCGGGAGCTTATTCCTACGAGCAGTACTTC
NA TRBJ2-1 TRBV4-3 few CASSPTDSSYNEQFF TGCGCCAGCAGCCCCACTGACAGCTCCTACAATGAGCAGTTCTTC
NA TRBJ2-5 TRBV20-1 NA CSLGGDPQETQYF TGCAGTTTAGGAGGTGATCCACAAGAGACCCAGTACTTC
NA TRBJ2-3 TRBV29-1 few CSVDQGPDTQYF TGCAGCGTTGACCAGGGCCCAGATACGCAGTATTTT
NA TRBJ2-5 TRBV5-4 NA CASSTPGDGETQYF TGTGCCAGCAGCACCCCGGGGGACGGGGAGACCCAGTACTTC
NA TRBJ2-1 TRBV12-3/TRBV12-4 NA CASSPAKVSSRSYNEQFF TGTGCCAGCAGTCCCGCGAAGGTCTCTAGCAGATCCTACAATGAGCAGTTCTTC
TRBD2 TRBJ2-3 TRBV6-2/TRBV6-3 few CASTSTLAGGPTDTQYF TGTGCCAGCACTTCTACCCTAGCGGGAGGACCCACAGATACGCAGTATTTT
TRBD2 TRBJ2-1 TRBV7-3 few CASSPQAGRNNEQFF TGTGCCAGCAGCCCGCAAGCGGGACGTAACAATGAGCAGTTCTTC
NA TRBJ1-4 TRBV20-1 NA CSARSGVTNEKLFF TGCAGTGCTAGATCCGGGGTGACTAATGAAAAACTGTTTTTT
TRBD2 TRBJ2-1 TRBV2 few CASSDLNWTSGRGGKQFF TGTGCCAGCAGTGATCTCAACTGGACTAGCGGGAGAGGGGGGAAGCAGTTCTTC
NA TRBJ1-5 TRBV29-1 NA CSVRGGNHEPQHF TGCAGCGTTAGGGGGGGGAATCATGAGCCCCAGCATTTT
TRBD1 TRBJ2-1 TRBV5-4 few CASSLETGGYNEQFF TGTGCCAGCAGCTTGGAGACAGGGGGATACAATGAGCAGTTCTTC
TRBD2 TRBJ2-5 TRBV7-9 few CASSLDLWQGGETQYF TGTGCCAGCAGCTTAGATCTTTGGCAGGGAGGGGAGACCCAGTACTTC
NA TRBJ2-2 TRBV5-1 NA CASSSARTAIGTGELFF TGCGCCAGCAGCTCCGCAAGGACAGCTATAGGTACCGGGGAGCTGTTTTTT
TRBD2 TRBJ2-3 TRBV10-3 NA CASTTSGRAGTDTQYF TGTGCCAGCACCACTAGCGGGAGGGCCGGCACAGATACGCAGTATTTT
NA TRBJ2-3 TRBV10-3 NA CAISESVSLSTDTQYF TGTGCCATCAGTGAGTCCGTCTCCCTGAGCACAGATACGCAGTATTTT
TRBD2 TRBJ2-2 TRBV28 many CASSRLAGASGELFF TGTGCCAGCAGCAGACTAGCGGGAGCGTCCGGGGAGCTGTTTTTT
NA TRBJ2-1 TRBV14 few CASSPGTGRSYNEQFF TGTGCCAGCAGCCCCGGGACCGGTCGCTCCTACAATGAGCAGTTCTTC
NA TRBJ2-1 TRBV5-1 few CASFEGWGRYEQFF TGCGCCAGCTTCGAAGGGTGGGGGCGCTATGAGCAGTTCTTC
NA TRBJ2-5 TRBV19 many CASRQAGETQYF TGTGCCAGCCGACAGGCCGGGGAGACCCAGTACTTC
NA TRBJ1-5 TRBV7-2 NA CASSRDTSNQPQHF TGTGCCAGCTCGAGGGACACCAGCAATCAGCCCCAGCATTTT
NA TRBJ1-1 TRBV29-1 few CSAEGGRATEAFF TGCAGCGCTGAGGGTGGGAGGGCCACTGAAGCTTTCTTT
NA TRBJ1-2 TRBV29-1 many CSVRDGYGYTF TGCAGCGTTCGGGACGGCTATGGCTACACCTTC
NA TRBJ2-1 TRBV2 many CASSSRLGNEQFF TGTGCCAGCAGTTCCAGGTTAGGCAATGAGCAGTTCTTC
NA TRBJ2-1 TRBV20-1 NA CSARRRAGEQFF TGCAGTGCCCGAAGGAGGGCCGGTGAGCAGTTCTTC
NA TRBJ2-2 TRBV29-1 few CSVDKRANTGELFF TGCAGCGTTGACAAACGGGCGAACACCGGGGAGCTGTTTTTT
TRBD1 TRBJ1-5 TRBV12-3/TRBV12-4 few CASSRTGGSGNQPQHF TGTGCCAGCAGTAGGACAGGGGGCAGTGGCAATCAGCCCCAGCATTTT
TRBD2 TRBJ2-3 TRBV5-4 few CASTLGGGITDTQYF TGTGCCAGCACCCTCGGCGGGGGAATAACAGATACGCAGTATTTT
NA TRBJ1-3 TRBV4-3 NA CASSQGASSGNTIYF TGCGCCAGCAGCCAAGGGGCTTCGTCTGGAAACACCATATATTTT
TRBD2 TRBJ2-7 TRBV5-1 few CASSWRGLTYEQYF TGCGCCAGCAGCTGGAGGGGACTAACCTACGAGCAGTACTTC
TRBD1 TRBJ1-1 TRBV5-8 few CASRLGQGSPEAFF TGTGCCAGCAGGCTGGGACAGGGGTCCCCTGAAGCTTTCTTT
NA TRBJ2-2 TRBV6-2/TRBV6-3 many CASSYSSRTGELFF TGTGCCAGCAGTTATAGCTCCCGAACCGGGGAGCTGTTTTTT
TRBD2 TRBJ2-1 TRBV29-1 few CSGGGANEQFF TGCAGCGGCGGGGGGGCAAATGAGCAGTTCTTC
TRBD1 TRBJ2-5 TRBV4-1 few CASSQERRTGKYQETQYF TGCGCCAGCAGCCAAGAACGGAGGACAGGAAAGTACCAAGAGACCCAGTACTTC
NA TRBJ1-5 TRBV20-1 many CSARVVGNQPQHF TGCAGTGCTAGAGTGGTGGGGAATCAGCCCCAGCATTTT
TRBD2 TRBJ2-1 TRBV6-1 NA CASSRGTSQHNEQFF TGTGCCAGCAGCCGCGGGACTAGCCAACACAATGAGCAGTTCTTC
NA TRBJ2-7 TRBV27 NA CASSPTASYEQYF TGTGCCAGCAGTCCGACAGCTTCCTACGAGCAGTACTTC
TRBD1 TRBJ1-5 TRBV20-1 many CSAPKTGGVFGQHF TGCAGTGCTCCTAAGACAGGGGGCGTTTTCGGCCAGCATTTT
TRBD2 TRBJ2-1 TRBV9 few CASSPATSGRVNEQFF TGTGCCAGCAGCCCTGCGACTAGCGGGAGAGTGAATGAGCAGTTCTTC
NA TRBJ2-2 TRBV7-2 few CASSLGQLANTGELFF TGTGCCAGCAGCTTAGGGCAGCTCGCGAACACCGGGGAGCTGTTTTTT
TRBD2 TRBJ2-3 TRBV11-2 few CASSFETSGIGTDTQYF TGTGCCAGCAGCTTTGAGACTAGCGGGATAGGCACAGATACGCAGTATTTT